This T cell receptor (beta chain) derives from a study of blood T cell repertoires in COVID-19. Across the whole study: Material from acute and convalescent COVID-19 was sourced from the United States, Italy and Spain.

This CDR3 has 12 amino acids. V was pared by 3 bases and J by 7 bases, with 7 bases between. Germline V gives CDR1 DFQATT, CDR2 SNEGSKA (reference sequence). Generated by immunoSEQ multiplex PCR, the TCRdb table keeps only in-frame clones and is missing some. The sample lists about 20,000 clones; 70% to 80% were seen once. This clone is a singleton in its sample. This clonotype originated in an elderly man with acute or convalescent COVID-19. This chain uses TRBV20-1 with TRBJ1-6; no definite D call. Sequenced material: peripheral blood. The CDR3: CSASNRNSPLHF. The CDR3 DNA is TGCAGTGCTAGTAATCGGAATTCACCCCTCCACTTT.